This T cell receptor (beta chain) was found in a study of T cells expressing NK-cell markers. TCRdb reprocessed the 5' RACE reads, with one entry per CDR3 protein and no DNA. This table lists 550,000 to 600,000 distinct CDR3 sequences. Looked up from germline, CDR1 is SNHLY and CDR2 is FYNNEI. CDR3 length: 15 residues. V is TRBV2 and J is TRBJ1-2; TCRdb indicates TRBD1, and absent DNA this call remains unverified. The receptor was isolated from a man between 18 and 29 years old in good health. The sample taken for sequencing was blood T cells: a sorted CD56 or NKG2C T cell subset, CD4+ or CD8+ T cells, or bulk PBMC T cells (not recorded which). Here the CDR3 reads CASSEAGRGGYGYTF.